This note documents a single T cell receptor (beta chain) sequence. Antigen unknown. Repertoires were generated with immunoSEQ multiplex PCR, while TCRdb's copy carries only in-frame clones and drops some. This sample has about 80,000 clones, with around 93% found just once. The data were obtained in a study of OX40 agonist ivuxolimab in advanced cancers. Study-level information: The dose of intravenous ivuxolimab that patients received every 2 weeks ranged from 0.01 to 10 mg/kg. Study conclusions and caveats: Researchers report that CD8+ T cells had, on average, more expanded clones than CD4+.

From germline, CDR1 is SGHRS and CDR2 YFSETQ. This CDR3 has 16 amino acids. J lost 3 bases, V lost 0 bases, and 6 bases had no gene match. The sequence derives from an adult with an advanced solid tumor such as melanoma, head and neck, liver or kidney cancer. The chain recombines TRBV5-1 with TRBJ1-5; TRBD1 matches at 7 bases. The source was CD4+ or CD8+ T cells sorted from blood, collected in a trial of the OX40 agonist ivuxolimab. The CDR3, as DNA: TGCGCCAGCAGCTTGGATGGGACAGTCCTCAATCAGCCCCAGCATTTT. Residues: CASSLDGTVLNQPQHF.